One sample yielded the 21 T cell receptor beta chains listed below, sequenced in a study of OX40 agonist ivuxolimab in advanced cancers. Generated by immunoSEQ multiplex PCR, the TCRdb table keeps only in-frame clones and is missing some. The sample has 60,000 to 80,000 clones, 75% to 85% seen once. The sample here was CD4+ or CD8+ T cells sorted from blood, taken in a trial of the OX40 agonist ivuxolimab. The receptors were sampled from an adult with an advanced solid tumor such as melanoma, head and neck, liver or kidney cancer.

V usage is TRBV19 and J usage is TRBJ2-3, with D maybe TRBD1 (5 bases). The CDR3 is 17 residues long. Trimming removed 5 bases from V and 5 bases from J, with 23 bases in between. Germline lookup yields CDR1 LNHDA and CDR2 SQIVND (reference sequence). The DNA of the CDR3 is TGTGCCAGTAGTCCCCGCGAAGGGGTTCACACAGGAGATACGCAGTATTTT. Translation gives CASSPREGVHTGDTQYF.

The rearrangement uses TRBV28 and TRBJ2-7; either TRBD1 or TRBD2 may supply D (6 bases each). CDR3 length: 15 amino acids. Germline CDR1 MDHEN, CDR2 SYDVKM. Trimming shortened V by 7 bases and J by 7 bases, and 23 bases separated the two germline ends. CDR3 sequence: CASTPAGQGRGEQYF. In nucleotides, the CDR3 is TGTGCCAGCACCCCAGCGGGCCAGGGGAGAGGGGAGCAGTACTTC. The full variable domain, completed using reference TRBV28 and TRBJ2-7, is DVKVTQSSRYLVKRTGEKVFLECVQDMDHENMFWYRQDPGLGLRLIYFSYDVKMKEKGDIPEGYSVSREKKERFSLILESASTNQTSMYLCASTPAGQGRGEQYFGPGTRLTVT.

Notes on this clone: This sample includes further DNA sequences coding for the same CDR3. This chain links TRBV9 with TRBJ2-1; 10 nucleotides match TRBD2. The V gene end was trimmed by 3 bases and the J gene end by 4 bases; junction bases not matched to a gene: 4. This CDR3 has 15 residues. Germline V gene data show CDR1 as SGDLS and CDR2 as YYNGEE. Here the CDR3 reads CASSASSGSYNEQFF. CDR3 nucleotides: TGTGCCAGCAGCGCATCTAGCGGGAGTTACAATGAGCAGTTCTTC.

The chain carries TRBV27 and TRBJ1-3; D call uncertain. There are 12 residues in the CDR3. V was clipped by 8 bases and J by 4 bases, with 9 bases between them. The germline V gene has CDR1 MNHEY and CDR2 SMNVEV (reference sequence). The CDR3 DNA reads TGTGCCAGCGGGAACTCAGGAAACACCATATATTTT. Protein sequence: CASGNSGNTIYF.

This clone was seen more than once but under ten times. The J gene is TRBJ2-7, the V gene TRBV27; the match to TRBD2 covers 8 bases. The CDR3 is 12 residues long. Germline V CDR1 and CDR2: MNHEY, SMNVEV (reference sequence). V dropped 6 bases and J dropped 7; count of bases not matched to a gene: 5. The CDR3 reads CASRKRGYEQYF. For the CDR3, the DNA is TGTGCCAGCAGGAAGCGGGGGTATGAGCAGTACTTC.

The J gene is TRBJ2-5, the V gene TRBV27, with D perhaps matching TRBD1 or TRBD2 (5 bases each). The better agreement between TRBJ2-7 and the DNA end casts doubt on the J call. The CDR3 totals 13 residues. Germline-derived CDR1 and CDR2 are MNHEY and SMNVEV (reference sequence). CDR3 region: CASSYRRTYEQYF. CDR3 nucleotide sequence: TGTGCCAGCAGTTACAGGAGGACCTACGAGCAGTACTTC.

The CDR3 DNA reads as TGTGCCAGCAGTCGGTCCGTCTCTGAAAAACTGTTTTTT. Protein sequence: CASSRSVSEKLFF. The gene calls are TRBV27 and TRBJ1-4, with D hard to call. V shed 5 bases and J shed 7 bases, with 11 bases lying between them. Germline CDR1 reads MNHEY; CDR2 reads SMNVEV (reference sequence). The CDR3 runs to 13 residues.

This clone was observed a few times. The chain uses TRBV27 and TRBJ1-5; D is unresolved. The CDR3 is 14 amino acids. The V end lost 8 bases, the J end lost 0 bases, and 11 bases lay between the germline ends. Germline V gene sequence: CDR1 MNHEY, CDR2 SMNVEV (reference sequence). The DNA for the CDR3 is TGTGCCAGCCCCACGCAGTATAGCAATCAGCCCCAGCATTTT. Translating gives CASPTQYSNQPQHF.

Written as DNA, the CDR3 is TGTGCCAGCAGTTTGCCCTATGGGGGCACTGAAGCTTTCTTT. Translating gives CASSLPYGGTEAFF. This sequence joins TRBV28 and TRBJ1-1; maybe TRBD1 (5 bases). Deletions cut 3 bases from V and 4 bases from J, with 12 bases between. The CDR3 runs to 14 residues. Germline V gene sequence: CDR1 MDHEN, CDR2 SYDVKM.

Written as DNA, the CDR3 is TGTGCCAGTAGCCTGACGGGCCCAGATACGCAGTATTTT. Its translation is CASSLTGPDTQYF. This chain uses TRBV19 with TRBJ2-3; D is uncertain. With 6 bases removed from V and 4 bases from J, the gap between germline ends came to 11 bases. Germline V lookup: CDR1 LNHDA, CDR2 SQIVND (reference sequence). The CDR3 has 13 amino acids.

This clone was found once. The chain carries TRBV19 and TRBJ2-5; perhaps TRBD1 as D (5 bases). The CDR3 sequence is 14 residues long. Germline lookup yields CDR1 LNHDA and CDR2 SQIVND (reference sequence). V lost 3 bases and J 3 bases, leaving 11 bases between the germline ends. The CDR3 sequence: CASSIQGGKETQYF. The CDR3 coding sequence is TGTGCCAGTAGTATTCAGGGCGGAAAAGAGACCCAGTACTTC.

The chain uses TRBV11-3 and TRBJ2-1; D may be TRBD1 (6 bases). Trimming took off 0 bases at V and 9 bases at J, with 21 bases between the two ends. Germline V gene data show CDR1 as SGHNT and CDR2 as YENEEA. The CDR3 length is 17 residues. The CDR3 loop reads CASSLDGVAGVGSEQFF. For the CDR3, the DNA is TGTGCCAGCAGCTTAGACGGTGTGGCAGGGGTAGGGAGTGAGCAGTTCTTC. The full variable domain, with the rest looked up from reference TRBV11-3 and TRBJ2-1, is EAGVVQSPRYKIIEKKQPVAFWCNPISGHNTLYWYLQNLGQGPELLIRYENEEAVDDSQLPKDRFSAERLKGVDSTLKIQPAELGDSAVYLCASSLDGVAGVGSEQFFGPGTRLTVL.

V is TRBV7-2 and J is TRBJ2-1; 11 bases agree with TRBD2. Trimming took 2 bases from V and 7 from J; bases not matched to a gene: 10. Germline V gene data show CDR1 as SGHTA and CDR2 as FQGNSA. This CDR3 spans 17 amino acids. CDR3 loop: CASSLSSPLAGANEQFF. The CDR3 coding sequence is TGTGCCAGCAGCTTAAGTTCCCCACTAGCGGGAGCGAATGAGCAGTTCTTC.

CDR3 bases: TGTGCCAGCAGCTTAACAGGGGGCGCGAATGAGCAGTTCTTC. This translates into CASSLTGGANEQFF. The J gene is TRBJ2-1, the V gene TRBV7-9, with 9 bases lining up with TRBD1. The CDR3 sequence is 14 residues long. CDR1 and CDR2 from the germline V gene are SEHNR and FQNEAQ (reference sequence). Trimming removed 2 bases from V and 7 bases from J; junction bases left unmatched: 3. The full variable domain, its missing parts supplied by reference TRBV7-9 and TRBJ2-1, is DTGVSQNPRHKITKRGQNVTFRCDPISEHNRLYWYRQTLGQGPEFLTYFQNEAQLEKSRLLSDRFSAERPKGSFSTLEIQRTEQGDSAMYLCASSLTGGANEQFFGPGTRLTVL.

This chain uses TRBV7-2 with TRBJ2-3; tentatively, D is TRBD1 or TRBD2 (5 bases each). V shed 0 bases and J shed 3 bases, with 10 bases lying between them. The CDR3 consists of 15 residues. Germline V gives CDR1 SGHTA, CDR2 FQGNSA. CDR3: CASSLAGRGTDTQYF. In DNA form, the CDR3 reads TGTGCCAGCAGCTTAGCGGGACGAGGAACAGATACGCAGTATTTT.

The genes are TRBV29-1 and TRBJ2-7; tentatively, D is TRBD1 (5 bases). The germline V gene has CDR1 SQVTM and CDR2 ANQGSEA. Trimming left V 4 bases short and J 5 bases short, with 12 bases between. The CDR3 length is 12 residues. The CDR3 spells CSVGGWQDEQYF. The CDR3 DNA reads as TGCAGCGTTGGGGGCTGGCAGGACGAGCAGTACTTC.

V usage is TRBV18 and J usage is TRBJ2-7, with D possibly matching TRBD1 (7 bases). Germline V gene sequence: CDR1 KGHSH, CDR2 LQKENI. Deletions cut 6 bases from V and 7 bases from J, with 31 bases between. The CDR3 has 18 amino acids. The CDR3 coding sequence is TGTGCCAGCTCCCGAGGAATTATCGACAGGGCGGGAAGCGGTGAGCAGTACTTC. As protein: CASSRGIIDRAGSGEQYF.

A note on this clone: The same CDR3 is also encoded by other DNA sequences in this sample. The rearrangement joins TRBV27 to TRBJ2-3; either TRBD1 or TRBD2 may supply D (5 bases each). The V gene lost 5 bases and the J gene lost 9 bases, with 12 bases spanning the gap. The CDR3 extends over 12 amino acids. Germline CDR1 is MNHEY and CDR2 is SMNVEV (reference sequence). Written as DNA, the CDR3 is TGTGCCAGCAGTCGAGGTGGGGACACGCAGTATTTT. It translates to CASSRGGDTQYF.

V gene TRBV4-1 combines with J gene TRBJ2-1; 12 nucleotides agree with TRBD2. The germline gives CDR1 MGHRA, CDR2 YSYEKL. The CDR3 is made up of 20 amino acids. V gave up 1 base and J gave up 8 bases; unmatched junction bases: 18. The CDR3 spells CASSQGLYRRASGRVDEQFF. DNA for the CDR3: TGCGCCAGCAGCCAAGGATTATACAGACGGGCTAGCGGGAGGGTAGATGAGCAGTTCTTC.

The rearrangement uses TRBV10-3 and TRBJ1-2; 7 positions agree with TRBD1. Trimming removed 6 bases from V and 6 bases from J; junction bases left unmatched: 7. The CDR3 covers 13 residues. Germline loops: CDR1 ENHRY, CDR2 SYGVKD. CDR3 loop: CAISQQGLDGYTF. CDR3 bases: TGTGCCATCAGCCAACAGGGGCTAGATGGCTACACCTTC.

This rearrangement joins TRBV9 to TRBJ1-3; the D is unclear. The V end was cut by 4 bases, the J end by 2 bases, with 13 bases between. Germline loops: CDR1 SGDLS, CDR2 YYNGEE. The CDR3 loop spans 15 amino acids. Here the CDR3 reads CASSPLGSPGNTIYF. In DNA, the CDR3 is TGTGCCAGCAGCCCCCTCGGGAGCCCTGGAAACACCATATATTTT.